The rows below give T cell receptor beta chains drawn from one sample of a study of siplizumab effects on memory and regulatory T cells. Only in-frame clones appear in the TCRdb table, and some are missing; sequencing was by immunoSEQ multiplex PCR. The data contain some 100,000 clones, 92% of them singletons. Sequenced input: Tregs sorted from blood. The receptor source for this set is a human donor in good health. The CDR3 runs from the conserved cysteine through the conserved F or W. The D gene is left open where the match is weak. Rows give clone size only sometimes, using once, few, many, or a class for an expanded clone.

D gene	J gene	V gene	clone size	CDR3 DNA	CDR3 protein
TRBD2	TRBJ2-3	TRBV13	.	TGTGCCAGCTCGGGGTTTAGCGGGAAAGGTACGCAGTATTTT	CASSGFSGKGTQYF
.	TRBJ1-2	TRBV2	once	TGTGCCAGCACCGGAGACAGCTATGGCTACACCTTC	CASTGDSYGYTF
.	TRBJ2-1	TRBV10-3	.	TGTGCCATCAGTGGCACAGCGAGCTCCTACAATGAGCAGTTCTTC	CAISGTASSYNEQFF
.	TRBJ2-5	TRBV18	.	TGTGCCAGCTCACGGCAGAGCCAAGAGACCCAGTACTTC	CASSRQSQETQYF
.	TRBJ2-7	TRBV11-2	.	TGTGCCAGCAGCTTAGGCCCCGGGCCCACGGCCTACGAGCAGTACTTC	CASSLGPGPTAYEQYF
.	TRBJ2-7	TRBV27	.	TGTGCCACTGGACTGCACTACGAGCAGTACTTC	CATGLHYEQYF
.	TRBJ2-6	TRBV5-1	.	TGCGCCAGCACTGGTGGGGCCAACGTCCTGACTTTC	CASTGGANVLTF
.	TRBJ2-5	TRBV19	.	TGTGCCTTCTCTCCACACCCCGACGCCGTGGAGACCCAGTACTTC	CAFSPHPDAVETQYF
TRBD1	TRBJ1-2	TRBV10-1	.	TGCGCCAGCAGTCCGGACAGGGTCGATGGCTACACCTTC	CASSPDRVDGYTF
.	TRBJ1-1	TRBV28	.	TGTGCCAGCAGTTCGGGGGGTATCTCTTTAGCTGAAGCTTTCTTT	CASSSGGISLAEAFF
.	TRBJ2-3	TRBV5-4	.	TGTGCCAGCAGCTTCGTGGCCGGAGATACGCAGTATTTT	CASSFVAGDTQYF
.	TRBJ2-1	TRBV11-2	.	TGTGCCAGCAGCTCGCACCTTTACAATGAGCAGTTCTTC	CASSSHLYNEQFF
TRBD2	TRBJ2-3	TRBV2	.	TGTGCCAGCAGTGAATTGAGCGGGAGAATCGCAGATACGCAGTATTTT	CASSELSGRIADTQYF
.	TRBJ1-4	TRBV7-9	.	TGTGCCAGCAGCTTATCCGGGGATACGGGGAAACTGTTTTTT	CASSLSGDTGKLFF
.	TRBJ2-3	TRBV5-1	once	TGCGCCAGCAGCTCTCGCCTTCGCGCAGATACGCAGTATTTT	CASSSRLRADTQYF
.	TRBJ2-1	TRBV19	.	TGTGCCAGTAACCCCAGGACCCACTCCTACAATGAGCAGTTCTTC	CASNPRTHSYNEQFF
.	TRBJ1-1	TRBV5-1	.	TGCGCCAGCAGCCTTTGGCGTGGGGGCATGGACACTGAAGCTTTCTTT	CASSLWRGGMDTEAFF
.	TRBJ2-7	TRBV7-9	.	TGTGCCAGCAGCTTTACCCACGAGCAGTACTTC	CASSFTHEQYF
.	TRBJ1-4	TRBV5-1	.	TGCGCCAGCAAGAGGGAGGAGGGAGTTGCTGAAAAACTGTTTTTT	CASKREEGVAEKLFF
.	TRBJ2-1	TRBV19	.	TGTGCCAGTAGTTACAGAGGGAATGAGCAGTTCTTC	CASSYRGNEQFF
.	TRBJ1-6	TRBV27	.	TGTGCCAGCAGAACCGACAGGATAAGCTCCTATAATTCACCCCTCCACTTT	CASRTDRISSYNSPLHF
.	TRBJ1-3	TRBV5-1	.	TGCGCCAGCAGCTTGAGTGGAAACACCATATATTTT	CASSLSGNTIYF
TRBD1	TRBJ1-2	TRBV28	.	TGTGCCAGCAGCCCGGGACAGGGGGGCGGCTACACCTTC	CASSPGQGGGYTF
.	TRBJ2-7	TRBV11-2	.	TGTGCCAGCAGTGCTGACACACCTCGGAGCTCCTACGAGCAGTACTTC	CASSADTPRSSYEQYF
.	TRBJ1-1	TRBV18	once	TGTGCCAGCTCACCAGTCCGACGGGAGAACACTGAAGCTTTCTTT	CASSPVRRENTEAFF
TRBD1	TRBJ1-1	TRBV28	.	TGTGCCAGCACCTCCGGAGGACAGGGGGCCACTGAAGCTTTCTTT	CASTSGGQGATEAFF
.	TRBJ2-6	TRBV7-9	once	TGTGCCAGCAGCTTAGGGGGGACTGGGGCCAACGTCCTGACTTTC	CASSLGGTGANVLTF